A single sample gave rise to the 26 T cell receptor beta chains below, sequenced in a study of blood T cells in healthy people across ages. Next came a second PCR, run for about 6 to 11 cycles, which used a sample-barcoded 5' primer along with a J-beta primer mix. TCRdb independently ran MiXCR on the 5' RACE reads; one entry per CDR3 protein. In the table there are some 1,800,000 distinct CDR3 sequences, roughly two fifths of which are singletons. Sequenced sample: blood. The receptors shown here come from a human donor in good health.

V and J are TRBV12-3 or TRBV12-4 and TRBJ2-3, with 13 bases aligning to TRBD2. V lost 7 bases, J lost 2 bases, and 15 bases stayed unmatched. This CDR3 contains 19 residues. CDR3 protein: CASIEGLAGPEIDTDTQYF. The DNA for the CDR3 is TGTGCCAGCATCGAGGGACTAGCGGGGCCTGAAATCGACACAGATACGCAGTATTTT.

This chain joins TRBV3-1 and TRBJ2-3, with 9 bases that match TRBD2. The CDR3 extends over 17 amino acids. Germline CDR1 is LGHDT and CDR2 is YNNKEL (reference sequence). J was trimmed by 2 bases and V by 5 bases; bases with no gene match: 11. The CDR3 DNA is TGTGCCAGCAGCTTAGTAGCAGCGGGGGGCTCCACAGATACGCAGTATTTT. Translating gives CASSLVAAGGSTDTQYF.

The chain uses TRBV20-1 and TRBJ2-3; 7 bases fit TRBD2. Germline V gene data show CDR1 as DFQATT and CDR2 as SNEGSKA (reference sequence). The CDR3 spans 13 residues. V shed 3 bases and J 5 bases; nucleotides not matched to a gene: 5. For the CDR3, the DNA is TGCAGTGCTAGGAGGAGCGGGATAGATACGCAGTATTTT. It encodes CSARRSGIDTQYF.

The CDR3 loop reads CAWSPDTRVDIQYF. The CDR3 DNA sequence: TGTGCCTGGAGTCCGGACACCCGGGTTGACATTCAGTACTTC. The chain is built from TRBV30 and TRBJ2-4, with D maybe TRBD1 (5 bases). The germline V and J ends were trimmed by 2 bases and 8 bases, with 16 bases remaining between them. Germline CDR1 and CDR2: GTSNPN and SVGIG (reference sequence). CDR3 length: 14 residues.

V usage is TRBV5-1 and J usage is TRBJ1-2; D gene ambiguous. CDR1 and CDR2 from the germline V gene are SGHRS and YFSETQ. This CDR3 is built from 16 residues. Deletions cut 0 bases from V and 7 bases from J, with 19 bases between. The chain's CDR3 is CASSLAGRAGDCGYTF. DNA of the CDR3: TGCGCCAGCAGCTTGGCCGGACGGGCGGGAGACTGTGGCTACACCTTC.

V and J are TRBV20-1 and TRBJ2-7, with 10 nucleotides matching TRBD2. Trimming at V came to 4 bases and at J to 3 bases, leaving 6 bases not matched to a gene. Germline V lookup: CDR1 DFQATT, CDR2 SNEGSKA (reference sequence). This CDR3 comprises 14 residues. In nucleotides, the CDR3 is TGCAGTGCTATTAGCGGGGGGCGTATCTACGAGCAGTACTTC. Protein product: CSAISGGRIYEQYF.

The rearrangement uses TRBV2 and TRBJ1-1; weak D call: TRBD1 (5 bases). Germline CDR1 reads SNHLY; CDR2 reads FYNNEI. The CDR3 extends over 15 amino acids. Between the trimmed V and J ends, which lost 5 bases and 0 bases, there was a span of 13 bases. In nucleotides, the CDR3 is TGTGCCAGCAGTCCCCAGGGCTATATGAACACTGAAGCTTTCTTT. It codes for CASSPQGYMNTEAFF.

The chain couples TRBV4-1 to TRBJ1-4, with a tentative D call TRBD1 (5 bases). Germline V gives CDR1 MGHRA, CDR2 YSYEKL. The CDR3 covers 16 residues. Trimming removed 4 bases from V and 6 bases from J, with 18 bases in between. In DNA form, the CDR3 reads TGCGCCAGCAGCCTGTCTGCCGGGACCGCGGATGAAAAACTGTTTTTT. This codes for CASSLSAGTADEKLFF.

In its sample, this clonotype was seen once. The genes are TRBV7-9 and TRBJ1-1, with 11 nucleotides matching TRBD1. The V and J ends lost 3 bases and 4 bases, in that order; junction bases with no gene match: 7. Germline CDR1 and CDR2: SEHNR and FQNEAQ (reference sequence). This CDR3 spans 16 amino acids. CDR3 nucleotides: TGTGCCAGCAGCTTTAATGGACAGGGGGCGGGCACTGAAGCTTTCTTT. Encoded protein: CASSFNGQGAGTEAFF.

The sample holds a few counts of this clonotype. The chain links TRBV7-2 to TRBJ1-5; the match to TRBD1 covers 7 bases. CDR1 and CDR2 (germline): SGHTA, FQGNSA. The CDR3 totals 14 residues. Germline trimming cut 1 base from V and 8 bases from J; bases unmatched to any gene: 5. The CDR3 loop reads CASSLGRGLEPQHF. CDR3 coding DNA: TGTGCCAGCAGCTTAGGTAGGGGGCTGGAGCCCCAGCATTTT.

This sequence joins TRBV6-5 and TRBJ2-5, with no clear D. The end of the DNA is better explained by TRBJ2-7, so the J call may be wrong. CDR3 length: 12 residues. The V gene's germline CDR1 is MNHEY and CDR2 SVGAGI. CDR3 bases: TGTGCCAGCAGTTCCTTTGGAGCCGAGCAGTACTTC. It yields the protein CASSSFGAEQYF.

V and J are TRBV20-1 and TRBJ1-4; D not certain. The germline V gene encodes CDR1 DFQATT and CDR2 SNEGSKA (reference sequence). V lost 3 bases and J 6 bases, leaving 14 bases between the germline ends. CDR3 size: 14 residues. CDR3 in DNA: TGCAGTGCTAGTTTGTCAGAGGGTGATGAAAAACTGTTTTTT. Encoded protein: CSASLSEGDEKLFF.

This chain links TRBV6-5 with TRBJ2-7; D not resolved. The germline gives CDR1 MNHEY, CDR2 SVGAGI. The CDR3 has 12 amino acids. Trimming left V 5 bases short and J 7 bases short, with 12 bases between. Here the CDR3 reads CASSDEAGEQYF. The CDR3 DNA is TGTGCCAGCAGTGACGAAGCCGGTGAGCAGTACTTC.

V gene TRBV12-3 or TRBV12-4 combines with J gene TRBJ1-3; possible D gene TRBD1, 5 bases. V was clipped by 5 bases and J by 3 bases, with 11 bases between them. The CDR3 covers 14 residues. Written as DNA, the CDR3 is TGTGCCAGCAGTCCGGTCGGGGGTGGAAACACCATATATTTT. Amino acids: CASSPVGGGNTIYF.

This clonotype was detected once. This chain connects TRBV5-1 to TRBJ2-1; TRBD1 agrees at 8 bases. The CDR3 is 16 residues long. V shed 0 bases and J 9 bases; nucleotides not matched to a gene: 11. Germline values: CDR1 SGHRS, CDR2 YFSETQ. The CDR3 region is CASSLVVTGAGGEQFF. The CDR3 DNA reads TGCGCCAGCAGCTTGGTGGTGACAGGGGCAGGGGGTGAGCAGTTCTTC. The complete variable domain, with remaining parts taken from reference TRBV5-1 and TRBJ2-1, reads KAGVTQTPRYLIKTRGQQVTLSCSPISGHRSVSWYQQTPGQGLQFLFEYFSETQRNKGNFPGRFSGRQFSNSRSEMNVSTLELGDSALYLCASSLVVTGAGGEQFFGPGTRLTVL.

In its sample, this clonotype was seen a few times. The genes are TRBV5-5 and TRBJ2-2, with 7 bases aligning to TRBD1. V was pared by 0 bases and J by 3 bases, with 5 bases of the junction left unmatched. The CDR3 is 16 residues long. CDR1 is SGHKS, CDR2 YYEKEE, per germline (reference sequence). DNA of the CDR3: TGTGCCAGCAGCTTGGTAGGGGGCGACGACACCGGGGAGCTGTTTTTT. Its translation is CASSLVGGDDTGELFF.

The rearrangement uses TRBV20-1 and TRBJ2-5; D unclear. Germline values: CDR1 DFQATT, CDR2 SNEGSKA (reference sequence). Deletions cut 6 bases from V and 9 bases from J, with 11 bases between. The CDR3 contains 10 residues. CDR3 coding DNA: TGCAGTGCCCATCTCGAGGCCCAGTACTTC. This encodes CSAHLEAQYF.

This clonotype has a handful of counts. The J gene is TRBJ1-6, the V gene TRBV10-3; 7 bases fit TRBD1. V gave up 3 bases and J gave up 8 bases; unmatched junction bases: 7. This CDR3 has 15 residues. Germline V lookup: CDR1 ENHRY, CDR2 SYGVKD. The CDR3 here is CAISDQTTGHSPLHF. Here the CDR3 DNA reads TGTGCCATCAGTGATCAAACGACAGGGCATTCACCCCTCCACTTT.

This clonotype showed up just a few times. V is TRBV7-9 and J is TRBJ1-2; D perhaps matches TRBD1 (5 bases). The CDR3 has 16 residues. V lost 10 bases and J 4 bases, leaving 25 bases between the germline ends. Looked up from germline, CDR1 is SEHNR and CDR2 is FQNEAQ (reference sequence). The CDR3 DNA reads TGTGCCACCTCCTGGCCTTTCCAAGGTGGGGGCTATGGCTACACCTTC. Its translation is CATSWPFQGGGYGYTF.

This clonotype was seen only a few times. CDR3 in amino acids: CASSLYTGAHNQPQHF. For the CDR3, the DNA is TGTGCCAGCAGCTTGTATACAGGGGCCCACAATCAGCCCCAGCATTTT. The rearrangement joins TRBV5-5 to TRBJ1-5; 7 bases map to TRBD1. CDR1 and CDR2 from the germline V gene are SGHKS and YYEKEE (reference sequence). With 1 base clipped from V and 3 bases from J, the junction kept 7 bases outside the gene matches. The CDR3 loop spans 16 amino acids.

There are a few counts of this clonotype. J is TRBJ2-1 and V is TRBV20-1, with 9 bases identical to TRBD1. CDR1 DFQATT and CDR2 SNEGSKA come from the germline V gene (reference sequence). V lost 3 bases, J lost 8 bases, and 11 bases stayed unmatched. CDR3 length: 15 amino acids. CDR3 nucleotide sequence: TGCAGTGCTAGGGCCCGGGACAGGGCCTGGGATGAGCAGTTCTTC. This translates into CSARARDRAWDEQFF.

This clonotype was detected ten times or more. The chain links TRBV7-2 to TRBJ2-3; the D is unclear. Per germline, CDR1 SGHTA and CDR2 FQGNSA. V lost 3 bases and J lost 3, with 10 bases in between. This CDR3 has 14 amino acids. The CDR3 region is CASSFAGRTDTQYF. In DNA, the CDR3 is TGTGCCAGCAGCTTCGCCGGTCGGACAGATACGCAGTATTTT.

This clonotype was seen many times. The chain is built from TRBV7-9 and TRBJ1-4, with a possible D match to TRBD1 (5 bases). V lost 3 bases and J 0 bases, leaving 8 bases between the germline ends. The CDR3 covers 15 residues. Germline V gives CDR1 SEHNR, CDR2 FQNEAQ (reference sequence). CDR3 amino acids: CASSFRGATNEKLFF. For the CDR3, the DNA is TGTGCCAGCAGCTTTCGGGGGGCAACTAATGAAAAACTGTTTTTT.

The rearrangement uses TRBV12-3 or TRBV12-4 and TRBJ1-6; TRBD1 matches 7 bases. This CDR3 region has 13 residues. V trimming: 6 bases; J trimming: 8 bases; junction bases outside the gene matches: 4. CDR3 DNA sequence: TGTGCCAGCAGCGGGACAGTTGATTCACCCCTCCACTTT. The encoded protein is CASSGTVDSPLHF.

The table lists this clonotype with a few counts. The chain links TRBV4-1 to TRBJ2-3; the match to TRBD2 covers 7 bases. Germline values: CDR1 MGHRA, CDR2 YSYEKL. The CDR3 extends over 18 amino acids. Trimming removed 0 bases from V and 0 bases from J; junction bases left unmatched: 9. Here the CDR3 reads CASSQEDLADSSTDTQYF. In nucleotides, the CDR3 is TGCGCCAGCAGCCAAGAAGATCTAGCGGACTCTAGCACAGATACGCAGTATTTT.

The chain uses TRBV10-3 and TRBJ2-4; 12 positions agree with TRBD2. The end of the DNA fits TRBJ2-7 better, so the J call may be wrong. CDR3 length: 18 amino acids. CDR1 and CDR2 from the germline V gene are ENHRY and SYGVKD. The CDR3 here is CAISESIRTSGDSYEQYF. The CDR3 region has the DNA TGTGCCATCAGTGAGTCTATCCGGACTAGCGGGGACTCCTACGAGCAGTACTTC.